A single sample is the source of the 18 T cell receptor beta chains below, sequenced in a study of blood T cell repertoires in COVID-19. Generated by immunoSEQ multiplex PCR, the TCRdb table keeps only in-frame clones and is missing some. This table has about 260,000 clones, more than 75% appearing once. Sequences were obtained from PBMCs or T cells enriched from blood (not recorded which). These receptors came from a woman in her forties or fifties who had recovered from COVID-19.

The CDR3 nucleotides read TGTGCCAGCAGTACACCGGGACAGGGACAATGGGGCTACACCTTC. Protein sequence: CASSTPGQGQWGYTF. The V gene is TRBV28, the J gene TRBJ1-2, with 9 bases matching TRBD1. The germline V gene has CDR1 MDHEN and CDR2 SYDVKM. CDR3 length: 15 amino acids. Trimming took 5 bases from V and 8 from J; bases not matched to a gene: 12.

The chain couples TRBV5-6 to TRBJ1-3, with D unclear. The CDR3 contains 17 residues. With 4 bases removed from V and 4 bases from J, the gap between germline ends came to 21 bases. CDR1 is SGHDT, CDR2 YYEEEE, per germline. CDR3 DNA sequence: TGTGCCAGCAGCCTGAAGGAGGTTTCAGGCCGAGGAAACACCATATATTTT. Encoded protein: CASSLKEVSGRGNTIYF.

This clone was found once. The rearrangement links TRBV6-5 to TRBJ1-4, with 11 bases that match TRBD1. V shed 8 bases and J 7 bases; nucleotides not matched to a gene: 6. Germline V gives CDR1 MNHEY, CDR2 SVGAGI. This CDR3 contains 14 residues. CDR3 residues: CASRTGGEPEKLFF. Here the CDR3 DNA reads TGTGCCAGCCGGACAGGGGGCGAACCTGAAAAACTGTTTTTT.

This clone was counted a single time. The chain recombines TRBV7-9 with TRBJ2-7, with 8 bases fitting TRBD2. Germline V gives CDR1 SEHNR, CDR2 FQNEAQ (reference sequence). V shed 4 bases, J shed 1 base, and the junction held 6 bases outside the gene matches. The CDR3 runs to 15 residues. The CDR3 bases are TGTGCCAGCAGCTGGGCGGGGGGTCGGTCCTACGAGCAGTACTTC. Its translation is CASSWAGGRSYEQYF.

The V call is TRBV5-1, the J call TRBJ1-4, with 7 bases identical to TRBD1. This CDR3 comprises 14 residues. CDR1 and CDR2 from the germline V gene are SGHRS and YFSETQ. V dropped 3 bases and J dropped 7; count of bases not matched to a gene: 6. CDR3 region: CASSSQGSSEKLFF. The CDR3 DNA sequence: TGCGCCAGCAGCTCACAGGGGAGTAGTGAAAAACTGTTTTTT.

This chain links TRBV18 with TRBJ2-7, with D possibly matching TRBD2 (5 bases). CDR1 and CDR2 from the germline V gene are KGHSH and LQKENI. This CDR3 spans 13 amino acids. The V and J ends lost 3 bases and 3 bases respectively, with 9 bases between them. CDR3 residues: CASSPFRDYEQYF. The CDR3 region has the DNA TGTGCCAGCTCACCCTTCCGGGACTACGAGCAGTACTTC.

As DNA, the CDR3 is TGTGCCAGCAGCCTACGGTTCTCGAGTGGCTACACCTTC. The encoded protein is CASSLRFSSGYTF. The chain recombines TRBV11-3 with TRBJ1-2; no clear D. CDR1 and CDR2 (germline): SGHNT, YENEEA. The V end was cut by 5 bases, the J end by 7 bases, with 14 bases between. The CDR3 runs 13 residues. Supplemented by reference TRBV11-3 and TRBJ1-2, the full variable domain reads EAGVVQSPRYKIIEKKQPVAFWCNPISGHNTLYWYLQNLGQGPELLIRYENEEAVDDSQLPKDRFSAERLKGVDSTLKIQPAELGDSAVYLCASSLRFSSGYTFGSGTRLTVV.

J is TRBJ2-5 and V is TRBV14, with D hard to call. Trimming removed 4 bases at V and 7 bases at J, with 13 bases between. The germline V gene has CDR1 SGHDN and CDR2 FVKESK. The CDR3 runs 13 residues. CDR3 region: CASSPLAAGTQYF. In nucleotides, the CDR3 is TGTGCCAGCAGCCCCTTGGCTGCAGGGACCCAGTACTTC.

The CDR3 protein is CASSPLPTVATDTQYF. CDR3 nucleotide sequence: TGTGCCAGCAGCCCCCTCCCCACAGTGGCGACAGATACGCAGTATTTT. The rearrangement links TRBV7-6 to TRBJ2-3; no clear D. This CDR3 has 16 amino acids. The V gene lost 5 bases and the J gene lost 3 bases, with 18 bases spanning the gap. Germline V gene data show CDR1 as SGHVS and CDR2 as FNYEAQ.

V gene TRBV5-1 combines with J gene TRBJ1-2, with 9 positions matching TRBD1. Per the germline V gene, CDR1 is SGHRS and CDR2 is YFSETQ. J was trimmed by 2 bases and V by 5 bases; bases with no gene match: 19. This CDR3 is built from 19 residues. The CDR3, as DNA: TGCGCCAGCAGTCAGAGACCCCGGACAGGGGCCTATCAGAACTATGGCTACACCTTC. It specifies CASSQRPRTGAYQNYGYTF.

The CDR3 DNA reads as TGTGCCAGCAGGATACAGGGCGAGGCTGAAGCTTTCTTT. Its translation: CASRIQGEAEAFF. The V gene is TRBV14, the J gene TRBJ1-1, with D possibly being TRBD1 (6 bases). From germline, CDR1 is SGHDN and CDR2 FVKESK. The CDR3 contains 13 residues. V lost 6 bases to trimming and J lost 6 bases, with 14 bases between them.

The gene calls are TRBV5-5 and TRBJ2-1; 8 bases are shared with TRBD1. The CDR3 totals 14 residues. Per the germline V gene, CDR1 is SGHKS and CDR2 is YYEKEE (reference sequence). V lost 3 bases to trimming and J lost 4 bases; unmatched junction nucleotides: 3. The CDR3 nucleotides are TGTGCCAGCAGCTCCGGACAGGGATACAATGAGCAGTTCTTC. Translating gives CASSSGQGYNEQFF.

V usage is TRBV5-6 and J usage is TRBJ2-1; TRBD1 matches 7 bases. Germline V gene data show CDR1 as SGHDT and CDR2 as YYEEEE. There are 11 residues in the CDR3. Losses at the gene ends were 5 bases for V and 14 bases for J; bases not matched to a gene: 7. In nucleotides, the CDR3 is TGTGCCAGCAGTCGGGGACAGAGCAAGTTCTTC. Protein product: CASSRGQSKFF.

This sequence joins TRBV3-1 (or the pseudogene TRBV3-2) and TRBJ2-2; weak D call: TRBD2 (7 bases). This CDR3 contains 16 residues. The germline CDR1 and CDR2 sequences are LGHDT and YNNKEL (reference sequence). V was pared by 1 base and J by 6 bases, with 15 bases between. The CDR3 DNA follows: TGTGCCAGCAGCCAAGGACGGGGGGCCAAGGCCGGGGAGCTGTTTTTT. This codes for CASSQGRGAKAGELFF.

This clone was detected only a few times. The chain links TRBV4-1 to TRBJ1-1, with 7 bases identical to TRBD1. Per the germline V gene, CDR1 is MGHRA and CDR2 is YSYEKL. The CDR3 covers 16 residues. The trim removed 1 base at V and 3 bases at J, leaving 8 bases unmatched. The CDR3 DNA reads TGCGCCAGCAGCCAAGGCTACAGGGGTGTTTACACTGAAGCTTTCTTT. This sequence encodes CASSQGYRGVYTEAFF.

V gene TRBV24-1 combines with J gene TRBJ2-5; 10 nucleotides align to TRBD1. This CDR3 has 15 residues. Germline V gene data show CDR1 as KGHDR and CDR2 as SFDVKD. Germline trimming cut 4 bases from V and 3 bases from J; bases unmatched to any gene: 4. The CDR3: CATSDRTGGKETQYF. The CDR3 DNA sequence: TGTGCCACCAGTGACCGGACAGGGGGGAAAGAGACCCAGTACTTC.

The chain couples TRBV7-9 to TRBJ2-5, with 9 bases aligning to TRBD2. J lost 5 bases, V lost 5 bases, and 9 bases had no gene match. Germline CDR1 reads SEHNR; CDR2 reads FQNEAQ (reference sequence). The CDR3 runs 15 residues. CDR3 amino acids: CASSATGLAAETQYF. The CDR3 coding sequence is TGTGCCAGCAGCGCCACGGGACTAGCAGCGGAGACCCAGTACTTC.

The gene calls are TRBV6-5 and TRBJ1-2, with D tentatively TRBD1 (5 bases). CDR1 is MNHEY and CDR2 is SVGAGI in the germline V gene. CDR3 length: 14 residues. Trimming left V 7 bases short and J 8 bases short, with 20 bases between. CDR3 DNA: TGTGCCAGCACCTACGGTCCGGGGGGAGGAGGCTACACCTTC. The encoded protein is CASTYGPGGGGYTF.